Listed here are 10 T cell receptor beta chains from one sample, sequenced in a study of blood T cell repertoires in COVID-19. Generated by immunoSEQ multiplex PCR, the TCRdb table keeps only in-frame clones and is missing some. The table shows about 70,000 clones, with about 76% occurring only once. The sample taken for sequencing was peripheral blood. These receptors were taken from a woman aged 80 or over with active or convalescent COVID-19.

This rearrangement joins TRBV7-2 to TRBJ1-3; D perhaps matches TRBD1 (5 bases). This CDR3 has 13 amino acids. V lost 8 bases and J lost 1, with 9 bases in between. Germline-derived CDR1 and CDR2 are SGHTA and FQGNSA. Here the CDR3 DNA reads TGTGCCAGCGCGGAGGGGTCTGGAAACACCATATATTTT. It codes for CASAEGSGNTIYF. Full variable domain (outside the CDR3, taken from reference TRBV7-2 and TRBJ1-3): GAGVSQSPSNKVTEKGKDVELRCDPISGHTALYWYRQSLGQGLEFLIYFQGNSAPDKSGLPSDRFSAERTGGSVSTLTIQRTQQEDSAVYLCASAEGSGNTIYFGEGSWLTVV.

The genes are TRBV6-5 and TRBJ1-5; maybe TRBD1 (5 bases). Trimming pared 4 bases from V and 5 bases from J, leaving 9 bases between. The V gene's germline CDR1 is MNHEY and CDR2 SVGAGI. CDR3 length: 13 residues. CDR3 DNA sequence: TGTGCCAGCAGTTCAGGGATTCATCAGCCCCAGCATTTT. Protein product: CASSSGIHQPQHF.

This clone was seen only a few times. The chain is built from TRBV30 and TRBJ1-5, with D possibly being TRBD1 (6 bases). The germline V and J ends were trimmed by 2 bases and 3 bases, with 8 bases remaining between them. Germline loops: CDR1 GTSNPN, CDR2 SVGIG (reference sequence). This CDR3 is 13 amino acids long. CDR3 loop: CAWSPGDNQPQHF. In DNA form, the CDR3 reads TGTGCCTGGAGTCCAGGGGACAATCAGCCCCAGCATTTT.

The chain is built from TRBV28 and TRBJ1-5, with 8 bases identical to TRBD1. The junction had 11 bases not matched to a gene; V was cut back by 7 bases and J by 6 bases. This CDR3 is 15 amino acids long. The germline gives CDR1 MDHEN, CDR2 SYDVKM. In DNA, the CDR3 is TGTGCCAGCACCGACTGGCAGGGGGCCAGTCAGCCCCAGCATTTT. This encodes CASTDWQGASQPQHF.

The chain couples TRBV27 to TRBJ1-1, with 9 nucleotides matching TRBD1. CDR3 size: 15 residues. Per germline, CDR1 MNHEY and CDR2 SMNVEV (reference sequence). V dropped 4 bases and J dropped 1; count of bases not matched to a gene: 4. In DNA form, the CDR3 reads TGTGCCAGCAGTTGGCTACAGGGGGCGAACACTGAAGCTTTCTTT. This translates into CASSWLQGANTEAFF.

This clone appeared a few times. The chain links TRBV28 to TRBJ1-1, with TRBD1 identical over 10 bases. This CDR3 region has 14 residues. After removal of 8 bases from V and 0 bases from J, the junction contained 3 bases not matched to a gene. CDR1 MDHEN and CDR2 SYDVKM come from the germline V gene. The CDR3 loop is CASGTGALNTEAFF. CDR3 in DNA: TGTGCCAGCGGGACAGGGGCCCTGAACACTGAAGCTTTCTTT.

The chain couples TRBV4-3 to TRBJ2-1; possibly TRBD1 for D (5 bases). From germline, CDR1 is LGHNA and CDR2 YSLEER. The CDR3 consists of 14 residues. Trimming pared 1 base from V and 4 bases from J, leaving 8 bases between. The CDR3: CASSQAAGYNEQFF. The CDR3 bases are TGCGCCAGCAGCCAAGCCGCAGGGTACAATGAGCAGTTCTTC.

The V gene is TRBV7-2, the J gene TRBJ2-3; tentatively, D is TRBD2 (5 bases). This CDR3 has 14 residues. The V gene lost 4 bases and the J gene lost 2 bases, with 10 bases spanning the gap. Germline lookup yields CDR1 SGHTA and CDR2 FQGNSA. CDR3 nucleotides: TGTGCCAGCAGCTCCGGGATTAACACAGATACGCAGTATTTT. Protein product: CASSSGINTDTQYF.

This clone was observed a handful of times. V gene TRBV19 combines with J gene TRBJ2-1; TRBD1 aligns across 12 bases. This CDR3 region has 20 residues. V shed 1 base and J 0 bases; nucleotides not matched to a gene: 10. The V gene's germline CDR1 is LNHDA and CDR2 SQIVND (reference sequence). The CDR3 loop is CASSIGWDRGPSSSYNEQFF. As DNA, the CDR3 is TGTGCCAGTAGTATAGGATGGGACAGGGGGCCTAGTAGCTCCTACAATGAGCAGTTCTTC. The entire variable domain, with the rest obtained from reference TRBV19 and TRBJ2-1, is as follows: DGGITQSPKYLFRKEGQNVTLSCEQNLNHDAMYWYRQDPGQGLRLIYYSQIVNDFQKGDIAEGYSVSREKKESFPLTVTSAQKNPTAFYLCASSIGWDRGPSSSYNEQFFGPGTRLTVL.

This clone was picked up one time. This chain joins TRBV10-3 and TRBJ1-4, with D tentatively TRBD1 (6 bases). The CDR3 consists of 15 residues. The germline V gene has CDR1 ENHRY and CDR2 SYGVKD. V lost 4 bases and J 7 bases, leaving 16 bases between the germline ends. CDR3 in DNA: TGTGCCATCAGTGTTCGCAGGGGATCGGGTGAAAAACTGTTTTTT. The encoded protein is CAISVRRGSGEKLFF.